These T cell receptor beta chains were read from a single sample in a study of T cells in Graves' hyperthyroidism and ophthalmopathy. TCRdb fed the multiplex PCR reads into MiXCR, producing one record per CDR3 protein. The table has fewer than 900,000 distinct CDR3 sequences, around 15% seen once. Sequenced material: blood. The receptors shown here come from a man between 18 and 35 years old with Graves' hyperthyroidism. The CDR3 runs from the conserved cysteine through the conserved F or W. D genes are given only for firm matches. Size values are once, few and many counts, or a class for expanded clones, and some rows have none.

len: 13
v_gene: TRBV7-2
d_gene: -
abundance: few
j_gene: TRBJ2-2
CDR3nt: TGTGCCAGCAGCTTAGACAGTGTCGGGGAGCTGTTTTTT
CDR3aa: CASSLDSVGELFF

len: 15
v_gene: TRBV28
d_gene: -
abundance: many
j_gene: TRBJ2-4
CDR3nt: TGTGCCAGCAGTTGGAAGGATATAGCCAAAAACATTCAGTACTTC
CDR3aa: CASSWKDIAKNIQYF

len: 12
v_gene: TRBV18
d_gene: -
abundance: many
j_gene: TRBJ1-5
CDR3nt: TGTGCCAGCAGCCCAGGGAATCAGCCCCAGCATTTT
CDR3aa: CASSPGNQPQHF

len: 11
v_gene: TRBV28
d_gene: -
abundance: many
j_gene: TRBJ1-1
CDR3nt: TGTGCCAGCAAAGAGGACACTGAAGCTTTCTTT
CDR3aa: CASKEDTEAFF

len: 21
v_gene: TRBV4-3
d_gene: -
abundance: -
j_gene: TRBJ2-7
CDR3nt: TGCGCCAGCAGCCAAGTGGGGGGCAGCGGGGTCCCGGGATTAATCCTCTGCGAGCAGTACTTC
CDR3aa: CASSQVGGSGVPGLILCEQYF

len: 16
v_gene: TRBV18
d_gene: TRBD1
abundance: many
j_gene: TRBJ2-3
CDR3nt: TGTGCCAGCTCACCGACAGGGGGCGCCAGCACAGATACGCAGTATTTT
CDR3aa: CASSPTGGASTDTQYF

len: 14
v_gene: TRBV20-1
d_gene: -
abundance: -
j_gene: TRBJ1-4
CDR3nt: TGCAGTGCTAGGCAAGGGCTTTGGAATGAAAAACTGTTTTTT
CDR3aa: CSARQGLWNEKLFF

len: 13
v_gene: TRBV7-2
d_gene: TRBD1
abundance: many
j_gene: TRBJ2-7
CDR3nt: TGTGCCAGCAGCTCCCAGGACAGGCCTGAGCAGTACTTC
CDR3aa: CASSSQDRPEQYF

len: 15
v_gene: TRBV19
d_gene: -
abundance: -
j_gene: TRBJ1-3
CDR3nt: TGTGCCAGTAGTATGGTCCGGGGCTCTGGAAACACCATATATTTT
CDR3aa: CASSMVRGSGNTIYF

len: 13
v_gene: TRBV6-2/TRBV6-3
d_gene: -
abundance: -
j_gene: TRBJ2-1
CDR3nt: TGTGCCAGCAGTTACATGCTGGACAATGAGCAGTTCTTC
CDR3aa: CASSYMLDNEQFF

len: 14
v_gene: TRBV27
d_gene: TRBD1
abundance: -
j_gene: TRBJ1-2
CDR3nt: TGTGCCAGCGACGCCGCAGGGGGCGGCTATGGCTACACCTTC
CDR3aa: CASDAAGGGYGYTF

len: 12
v_gene: TRBV24-1
d_gene: TRBD1
abundance: -
j_gene: TRBJ2-1
CDR3nt: TGTGCCACCAGTGACCGGACAGGGGAGCAGTTCTTC
CDR3aa: CATSDRTGEQFF

len: 13
v_gene: TRBV4-2
d_gene: -
abundance: -
j_gene: TRBJ1-2
CDR3nt: TGTGCCAGCAGCCTAGGAGGGTCCGCTGGCTACACCTTC
CDR3aa: CASSLGGSAGYTF

len: 15
v_gene: TRBV6-5
d_gene: -
abundance: few
j_gene: TRBJ2-7
CDR3nt: TGTGCCAGCAGTTACTCGACGAGCCCGATGTATCCGCAGTACTTC
CDR3aa: CASSYSTSPMYPQYF

len: 13
v_gene: TRBV12-3/TRBV12-4
d_gene: -
abundance: -
j_gene: TRBJ1-2
CDR3nt: TGTGCCAGCACCCTGGGGGGGGCTCGAGGCTACACCTTC
CDR3aa: CASTLGGARGYTF

len: 16
v_gene: TRBV7-2
d_gene: TRBD1
abundance: -
j_gene: TRBJ2-2
CDR3nt: TGTGCCAGCAGCTTATCACGGGACAGGGGGGCCGGGGAGCTGTTTTTT
CDR3aa: CASSLSRDRGAGELFF

len: 15
v_gene: TRBV19
d_gene: -
abundance: -
j_gene: TRBJ2-3
CDR3nt: TGTGCCAGTAGTATATCTTGGGTCGAGACAGATACGCAGTATTTT
CDR3aa: CASSISWVETDTQYF

len: 12
v_gene: TRBV6-2/TRBV6-3
d_gene: -
abundance: few
j_gene: TRBJ2-7
CDR3nt: TGTGCCAGCACCGACAGGTTTTCGGAGCAGTACTTC
CDR3aa: CASTDRFSEQYF

len: 15
v_gene: TRBV9
d_gene: -
abundance: few
j_gene: TRBJ1-3
CDR3nt: TGTGCCAGCAGCGCTCGTAGTGACTCTGGAAACACCATATATTTT
CDR3aa: CASSARSDSGNTIYF

len: 15
v_gene: TRBV19
d_gene: TRBD2
abundance: -
j_gene: TRBJ2-1
CDR3nt: TGTGCCAGTAGTATAAGAGCGGGAGGGCCGAATGAGCAGTTCTTC
CDR3aa: CASSIRAGGPNEQFF

len: 12
v_gene: TRBV19
d_gene: -
abundance: once
j_gene: TRBJ2-2
CDR3nt: TGTGCCAGTACTGTAGCCACCGGGGAGCTGTTTTTT
CDR3aa: CASTVATGELFF

len: 16
v_gene: TRBV28
d_gene: TRBD1
abundance: many
j_gene: TRBJ2-7
CDR3nt: TGTGCCAGCAGCCAACCCTGGACAGGGAGCTCCTACGAGCAGTACTTC
CDR3aa: CASSQPWTGSSYEQYF

len: 15
v_gene: TRBV28
d_gene: TRBD1
abundance: -
j_gene: TRBJ2-2
CDR3nt: TGTGCCAGCAGTTTAGGGACAGGGGGCCGAGGGGAGCTGTTTTTT
CDR3aa: CASSLGTGGRGELFF

len: 21
v_gene: TRBV4-1
d_gene: TRBD1
abundance: -
j_gene: TRBJ1-1
CDR3nt: TGCGCCAGCAGCCAAGCTCCGGGACAGGGGGCGGTAATATTCTTGGGCACTGAAGCTTTCTTT
CDR3aa: CASSQAPGQGAVIFLGTEAFF

len: 20
v_gene: TRBV27
d_gene: -
abundance: many
j_gene: TRBJ2-2
CDR3nt: TGTGCCAGCAGTATGTCTTCCCGGGGGACCTACCGCCCGAACACCGGGGAGCTGTTTTTT
CDR3aa: CASSMSSRGTYRPNTGELFF

len: 14
v_gene: TRBV9
d_gene: -
abundance: once
j_gene: TRBJ1-1
CDR3nt: TGTGCCAGCAGCCCGGGGGACGTGAACACTGAAGCTTTCTTT
CDR3aa: CASSPGDVNTEAFF

len: 13
v_gene: TRBV30
d_gene: -
abundance: -
j_gene: TRBJ2-5
CDR3nt: TGTGCCTGGAGTCCAAGGGGCAGGGAGACCCAGTACTTC
CDR3aa: CAWSPRGRETQYF

len: 17
v_gene: TRBV28
d_gene: TRBD1
abundance: -
j_gene: TRBJ2-3
CDR3nt: TGTGCCAGCAGGCCAAACTCCGGGACAGGGTGGACAGATACGCAGTATTTT
CDR3aa: CASRPNSGTGWTDTQYF

len: 15
v_gene: TRBV28
d_gene: -
abundance: few
j_gene: TRBJ2-7
CDR3nt: TGTGCCAGCAGTGAGGAACAGCCCCGCTCCTACGAGCAGTACTTC
CDR3aa: CASSEEQPRSYEQYF

len: 18
v_gene: TRBV6-1
d_gene: TRBD1
abundance: -
j_gene: TRBJ2-7
CDR3nt: TGTGCCAGCAGTGATGGGACAGGGGGCGCATGGTCGGGGAACGAGCAGTACTTC
CDR3aa: CASSDGTGGAWSGNEQYF

len: 16
v_gene: TRBV4-3
d_gene: -
abundance: -
j_gene: TRBJ2-2
CDR3nt: TGCGCCAGCAGCCAAGATCGTTGGGAGGGGGCCGGGGAGCTGTTTTTT
CDR3aa: CASSQDRWEGAGELFF

len: 15
v_gene: TRBV6-1
d_gene: -
abundance: -
j_gene: TRBJ2-2
CDR3nt: TGTGCCAGCAGTGAACAGGACAGAATTACCGGGGAGCTGTTTTTT
CDR3aa: CASSEQDRITGELFF

len: 10
v_gene: TRBV30
d_gene: -
abundance: -
j_gene: TRBJ2-3
CDR3nt: TGTGCCTGGGGGGCCCCGACTCAGTATTTT
CDR3aa: CAWGAPTQYF

len: 17
v_gene: TRBV6-2/TRBV6-3
d_gene: -
abundance: -
j_gene: TRBJ2-4
CDR3nt: TGTGCCAGCAGTTACCAGGGTCTGCCGGTAACCAAAAACATTCAGTACTTC
CDR3aa: CASSYQGLPVTKNIQYF

len: 13
v_gene: TRBV10-3
d_gene: -
abundance: -
j_gene: TRBJ1-1
CDR3nt: TGTGCCATCAGTGACGGAGGGAACACTGAAGCTTTCTTT
CDR3aa: CAISDGGNTEAFF

len: 17
v_gene: TRBV7-2
d_gene: -
abundance: -
j_gene: TRBJ1-4
CDR3nt: TGTGCCAGCAGCTTAATTCGCTTGGCCGACAGAAATGAAAAACTGTTTTTT
CDR3aa: CASSLIRLADRNEKLFF

len: 15
v_gene: TRBV6-1
d_gene: TRBD1
abundance: -
j_gene: TRBJ2-1
CDR3nt: TGTGCCAGCGGTGAACCCGGGACAGTCTACAATGAGCAGTTCTTC
CDR3aa: CASGEPGTVYNEQFF

len: 15
v_gene: TRBV9
d_gene: -
abundance: many
j_gene: TRBJ1-1
CDR3nt: TGTGCCAGCAGCACCGAGGGGGGCGGGTACACTGAAGCTTTCTTT
CDR3aa: CASSTEGGGYTEAFF

len: 16
v_gene: TRBV19
d_gene: TRBD1
abundance: once
j_gene: TRBJ1-5
CDR3nt: TGTGCCAGTAGTATTAGGACAGGGGGCGGCAATCAGCCCCAGCATTTT
CDR3aa: CASSIRTGGGNQPQHF

len: 16
v_gene: TRBV28
d_gene: -
abundance: many
j_gene: TRBJ2-5
CDR3nt: TGTGCCAGCAGTTCCCCACCGGTGGGGTACCAAGAGACCCAGTACTTC
CDR3aa: CASSSPPVGYQETQYF

len: 16
v_gene: TRBV2
d_gene: TRBD1
abundance: many
j_gene: TRBJ1-5
CDR3nt: TGTGCCAGCAGTCCTCAGGGACAGGGGGGAAGACAGCCCCAGCATTTT
CDR3aa: CASSPQGQGGRQPQHF

len: 12
v_gene: TRBV30
d_gene: -
abundance: -
j_gene: TRBJ2-7
CDR3nt: TGTGCCTGGAGTGTCGCAGGGTACGAGCAGTACTTC
CDR3aa: CAWSVAGYEQYF

len: 15
v_gene: TRBV9
d_gene: -
abundance: -
j_gene: TRBJ1-2
CDR3nt: TGTGCCAGCAGCGTAGGTGCGGGAACGAACTATGGCTACACCTTC
CDR3aa: CASSVGAGTNYGYTF

len: 14
v_gene: TRBV12-3/TRBV12-4
d_gene: -
abundance: many
j_gene: TRBJ2-3
CDR3nt: TGTGCCAGCCTTTTGAGGAGCGGGTCAGATACGCAGTATTTT
CDR3aa: CASLLRSGSDTQYF

len: 13
v_gene: TRBV4-1
d_gene: -
abundance: -
j_gene: TRBJ2-2
CDR3nt: TGCGCCAGCAGCCCCTGGGGGGACGGGGAGCTGTTTTTT
CDR3aa: CASSPWGDGELFF

len: 12
v_gene: TRBV2
d_gene: -
abundance: many
j_gene: TRBJ2-7
CDR3nt: TGTGCCAGCAGTGAGGCAGCCTACGAGCAGTACTTC
CDR3aa: CASSEAAYEQYF

len: 15
v_gene: TRBV19
d_gene: -
abundance: -
j_gene: TRBJ2-6
CDR3nt: TGTGCCAGTAGTATATCTCCTTCTGGGGCCAACGTCCTGACTTTC
CDR3aa: CASSISPSGANVLTF

len: 19
v_gene: TRBV20-1
d_gene: -
abundance: many
j_gene: TRBJ1-5
CDR3nt: TGCAGTGCTAGAGCCGCTGGGGGTAGGATTTCGTCTAGCAATCAGCCCCAGCATTTT
CDR3aa: CSARAAGGRISSSNQPQHF

len: 16
v_gene: TRBV7-8
d_gene: TRBD1
abundance: -
j_gene: TRBJ1-4
CDR3nt: TGTGCCAGCAGCCTTGGGACAGTGTCAACTAATGAAAAACTGTTTTTT
CDR3aa: CASSLGTVSTNEKLFF

len: 15
v_gene: TRBV28
d_gene: TRBD1
abundance: many
j_gene: TRBJ1-5
CDR3nt: TGTGCCAGCAGTTACTCCGGGACAGAAAATCAGCCCCAGCATTTT
CDR3aa: CASSYSGTENQPQHF

len: 17
v_gene: TRBV28
d_gene: TRBD2
abundance: many
j_gene: TRBJ2-3
CDR3nt: TGTGCCAGCAGCCACTCCTTGGGAGCGGGAGGTTCAGATACGCAGTATTTT
CDR3aa: CASSHSLGAGGSDTQYF

len: 13
v_gene: TRBV24-1
d_gene: TRBD1
abundance: -
j_gene: TRBJ2-3
CDR3nt: TGTGCCACCGGGGAGACAGGGACAGATACGCAGTATTTT
CDR3aa: CATGETGTDTQYF

len: 14
v_gene: TRBV30
d_gene: TRBD2
abundance: many
j_gene: TRBJ2-1
CDR3nt: TGTGCCTGGACCGGGACTAGCGGGATCCCTGAGCAGTTCTTC
CDR3aa: CAWTGTSGIPEQFF

len: 12
v_gene: TRBV29-1
d_gene: -
abundance: few
j_gene: TRBJ1-5
CDR3nt: TGCAGCGTTGGGGAGAGAGATCAGCCCCAGCATTTT
CDR3aa: CSVGERDQPQHF

len: 14
v_gene: TRBV20-1
d_gene: -
abundance: few
j_gene: TRBJ2-5
CDR3nt: TGCAGTGCTAGGGTTAGCCCGGGAGAAGAGACCCAGTACTTC
CDR3aa: CSARVSPGEETQYF